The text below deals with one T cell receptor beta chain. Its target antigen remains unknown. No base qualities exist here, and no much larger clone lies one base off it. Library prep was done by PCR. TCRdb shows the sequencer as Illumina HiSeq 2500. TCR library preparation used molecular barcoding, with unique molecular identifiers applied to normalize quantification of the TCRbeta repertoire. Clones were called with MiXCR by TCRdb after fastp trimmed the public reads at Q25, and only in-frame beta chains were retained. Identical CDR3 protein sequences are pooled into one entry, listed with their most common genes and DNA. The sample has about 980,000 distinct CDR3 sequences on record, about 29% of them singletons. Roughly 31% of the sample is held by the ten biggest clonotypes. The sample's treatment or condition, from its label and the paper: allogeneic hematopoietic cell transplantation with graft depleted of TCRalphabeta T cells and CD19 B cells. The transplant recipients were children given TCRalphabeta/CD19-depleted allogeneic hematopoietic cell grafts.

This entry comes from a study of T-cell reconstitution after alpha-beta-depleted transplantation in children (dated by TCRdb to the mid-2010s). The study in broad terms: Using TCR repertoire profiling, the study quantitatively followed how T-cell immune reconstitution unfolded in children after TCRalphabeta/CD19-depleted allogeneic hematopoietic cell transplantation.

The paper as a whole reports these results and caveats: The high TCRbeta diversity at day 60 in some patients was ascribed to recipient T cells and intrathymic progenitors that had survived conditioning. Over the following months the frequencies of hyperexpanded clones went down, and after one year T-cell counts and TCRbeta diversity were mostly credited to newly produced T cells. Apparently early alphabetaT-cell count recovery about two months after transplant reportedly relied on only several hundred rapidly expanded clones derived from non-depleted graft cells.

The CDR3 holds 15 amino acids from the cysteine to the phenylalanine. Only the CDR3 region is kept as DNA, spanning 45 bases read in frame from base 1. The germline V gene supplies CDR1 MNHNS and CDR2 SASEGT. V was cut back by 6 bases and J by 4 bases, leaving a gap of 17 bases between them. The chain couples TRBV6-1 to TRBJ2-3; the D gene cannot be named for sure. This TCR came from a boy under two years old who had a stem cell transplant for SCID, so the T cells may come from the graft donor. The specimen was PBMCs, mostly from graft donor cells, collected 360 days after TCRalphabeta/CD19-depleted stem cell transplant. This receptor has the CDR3 CASRMGLDRADTQYF. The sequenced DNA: TGTGCCAGCAGAATGGGGTTGGATCGGGCAGATACGCAGTATTTT.